Following are 14 T cell receptor beta chains from one sample sequenced in a study of T cell repertoires in cytomegalovirus infection. TCRdb fed the reads into MiXCR, producing one record per CDR3 protein. The sample includes about 920,000 distinct CDR3 sequences, around 32% of them seen just once. Their antigens are not known. Sequenced material: cultured CD8+ T cells from PBMCs, taken from culture after CMV antigen stimulation. Receptors were obtained from a human donor in good health (CMV status not recorded). Some clones in this sample may be carry-over from other donors' samples.

This clonotype was seen a few times. The gene calls are TRBV19 and TRBJ2-1, with 7 bases that match TRBD1. The CDR3 contains 16 residues. V was clipped by 4 bases and J by 7 bases; unmatched bases: 13. Germline lookup yields CDR1 LNHDA and CDR2 SQIVND (reference sequence). The DNA of the CDR3 is TGTGCCAGTAGTACCCCCAAGAGGGGGCGAGAAAATGAGCAGTTCTTC. It is translated as CASSTPKRGRENEQFF.

This clonotype has just a few counts. V usage is TRBV7-8 and J usage is TRBJ2-3; 10 bases map to TRBD2. Germline assignment: CDR1 SGHVS and CDR2 FQNEAQ. CDR3 length equals 19 residues. V lost 2 bases, J lost 0 bases, and 11 bases stayed unmatched. The CDR3 loop is CASSLSGGSGGLSTDTQYF. DNA of the CDR3: TGTGCCAGCAGCTTAAGTGGGGGTAGCGGGGGGCTAAGCACAGATACGCAGTATTTT.

This clonotype has a handful of counts. The chain couples TRBV27 to TRBJ2-1, with a tentative D call TRBD2 (6 bases). Germline V lookup: CDR1 MNHEY, CDR2 SMNVEV (reference sequence). The V end lost 5 bases, the J end lost 5 bases, and 13 bases lay between the germline ends. This CDR3 contains 14 residues. The CDR3 nucleotides are TGTGCCAGCAGTGCCTCGGGACTCGACAATGAGCAGTTCTTC. Translated, it gives CASSASGLDNEQFF.

This clonotype was seen a handful of times. This sequence joins TRBV11-2 and TRBJ2-4; D possibly matches TRBD1 or TRBD2 (6 bases each). The V gene lost 0 bases and the J gene lost 5 bases, with 17 bases spanning the gap. Germline V gene sequence: CDR1 SGHAT, CDR2 FQNNGV. This CDR3 contains 17 residues. This chain's CDR3 is CASSLESRLRGENIQYF. Here the CDR3 DNA reads TGTGCCAGCAGCTTAGAATCCCGACTAAGGGGGGAAAACATTCAGTACTTC.

As concerns this clonotype: Mismatch with germline at one junction end may stem from a read error. The chain links TRBV18 to TRBJ2-3; no clear D. This CDR3 region has 12 residues. Germline values: CDR1 KGHSH, CDR2 LQKENI. CDR3 sequence: CASSPYTNTQYF. The DNA for the CDR3 is TGTGCCAGCTCACCTTACACAAATACGCAGTATTTT.

This clonotype was detected only once. At one end the junction does not follow the germline gene, possibly because of a read error. The chain carries TRBV25-1 and TRBJ1-2, with 7 bases identical to TRBD1. This CDR3 has 19 residues. Germline loops: CDR1 MGHDK, CDR2 SYGVNS. This CDR3 is CANSEYYHSYRTGNYGYTF. DNA of the CDR3: TGTGCCAACAGTGAATACTACCATTCATACCGGACAGGAAACTATGGCTACACCTTC.

The J gene is TRBJ2-1, the V gene TRBV6-2 or TRBV6-3, with D unresolved. The germline gives CDR1 MNHEY, CDR2 SVGEGT. The V gene lost 5 bases and the J gene lost 12 bases, with 11 bases spanning the gap. The CDR3 is 11 residues long. This CDR3 reads CASSTSGRQFF. CDR3 DNA: TGTGCCAGCAGTACCAGTGGACGGCAGTTCTTC.

The genes are TRBV13 and TRBJ1-3; no definite D call. This CDR3 region has 14 residues. V was pared by 3 bases and J by 8 bases, with 14 bases between. CDR1 and CDR2 from the germline V gene are PRHDT and FYEKMQ (reference sequence). The CDR3 loop is CASSFYRLEDTIYF. The CDR3 DNA is TGTGCCAGCAGCTTCTACCGACTTGAGGACACCATATATTTT.

The genes are TRBV4-3 and TRBJ2-1; no definite D call. V lost 0 bases and J lost 5, with 11 bases in between. Germline V CDR1 and CDR2: LGHNA, YSLEER. The CDR3 contains 15 residues. The CDR3 DNA reads TGCGCCAGCAGCCAAGATATACCACCCCACAATGAGCAGTTCTTC. The encoded protein is CASSQDIPPHNEQFF.

The rearrangement joins TRBV23-1 to TRBJ2-7, with D possibly being TRBD1 or TRBD2 (7 bases each). TRBV23-1 is recorded as an ORF, its role being uncertain. The CDR3 is made up of 17 amino acids. Trimming shortened V by 3 bases and J by 0 bases, and 18 bases separated the two germline ends. The CDR3 DNA sequence: TGCGCCAGCAGTCAGGGGGGGACAGAAAGGTTCTCCTACGAGCAGTACTTC. Translating it yields CASSQGGTERFSYEQYF.

This sequence joins TRBV19 and TRBJ1-1; no firm D call. Looked up from germline, CDR1 is LNHDA and CDR2 is SQIVND (reference sequence). This CDR3 is 13 amino acids long. Trimming pared 7 bases from V and 10 bases from J, leaving 19 bases between. DNA for the CDR3: TGTGCCAGTATTGGACCCCAGAACGTCGGAGCTTTCTTT. This gives the protein CASIGPQNVGAFF.

This clonotype has only a few counts. The chain joins TRBV20-1 to TRBJ2-7, with 9 nucleotides matching TRBD2. The length of the CDR3 is 16 residues. The V gene's germline CDR1 is DFQATT and CDR2 SNEGSKA (reference sequence). The CDR3 sequence is CTTSPAPQRGAYEQYV. In nucleotides, the CDR3 is TGCACCACCTCTCCCGCCCCCCAGCGGGGGGCCTACGAGCAGTACGTC.

This clonotype was seen only a few times. J is TRBJ1-3 and V is TRBV7-4, with D tentatively TRBD1 (5 bases). With 1 base removed from V and 5 bases from J, the gap between germline ends came to 12 bases. Germline V gives CDR1 SGHVT, CDR2 SQSDAQ. The CDR3 consists of 15 residues. CDR3: CASSLVRGVRNTIYF. DNA of the CDR3: TGTGCCAGCAGCTTAGTTCGGGGCGTCCGAAACACCATATATTTT.

V is TRBV7-9 and J is TRBJ2-1, with 8 bases matching TRBD2. The J call may be faulty, since TRBJ2-7 better matches the DNA end. CDR3 length equals 14 residues. Germline assignment: CDR1 SEHNR and CDR2 FQNEAQ (reference sequence). The CDR3 sequence is CASSAGGFYNEQYF. The CDR3 DNA is TGTGCCAGCAGCGCGGGGGGCTTTTACAATGAGCAGTACTTC.